This T cell receptor (beta chain) was recorded in a study of T cell changes during pregnancy in multiple sclerosis. Assay used: immunoSEQ multiplex PCR; TCRdb lists only in-frame clones, some missing. The data contain about 63,000 clones, approximately 93% of them singletons. The CDR3 consists of 14 residues. Looked up from germline, CDR1 is LNHDA and CDR2 is SQIVND (reference sequence). Trimming left V 3 bases short and J 1 base short, with 9 bases between. The source material was CD8+ T cells from peripheral blood mononuclear cells, sampled in the second trimester of pregnancy. The sequence derives from a female donor with multiple sclerosis, enrolled in a pregnancy study. The chain uses TRBV19 and TRBJ1-1; no clear D. CDR3 DNA sequence: TGTGCCAGTAGTATGAACGGAGGGAACACTGAAGCTTTCTTT. It translates to CASSMNGGNTEAFF.